This TCR beta chain was identified during a study of T cells in Graves' hyperthyroidism and ophthalmopathy. The wider study: Blood from the periphery was taken at initial diagnosis, before any treatment. General study results and limits: In validation, the model predicted ophthalmopathy. These predictions came a median around 5.9 months before onset. A model using 13 V-J features told ophthalmopathy apart from stable hyperthyroidism. Most clonotypes that expanded in the thyroid above 0.001 also showed up in blood.

This clonotype was found many times. Its antigen is still unknown. This CDR3 spans 12 amino acids. The V and J ends lost 2 bases and 8 bases, in that order; junction bases with no gene match: 5. The germline CDR1 and CDR2 sequences are GTSNPN and SVGIG (reference sequence). The source material, RNA transcripts, was used to amplify TCR beta CDR3 regions. First-round RT-PCR targeting the TCR CDR3 was performed with the HTBI primer set. One entry per CDR3 protein results from TCRdb running MiXCR on the multiplex PCR reads. The sample has 490,000 or so distinct CDR3 sequences; 15% to 20% are singletons. This sequence originates from a man aged 35 to 55 with Graves' ophthalmopathy. The rearrangement links TRBV30 to TRBJ1-2; TRBD1 aligns across 7 bases. What was sequenced was blood. CDR3 DNA sequence: TGTGCCTGGAGTAGCGACAGGGACGGCTACACCTTC. As protein: CAWSSDRDGYTF.